This T cell receptor (beta chain) was found in a study of blood T cells in healthy people across ages. Ranging in age from about 6 to 90, the donors were healthy Caucasian individuals from Russia. This clonotype was seen at least ten times. Its antigen is undetermined. Study results and limitations: With age, beta diversity per million T cells declined roughly linearly, significantly by about 40.

The authors ran a second PCR of about 7 to 12 cycles using a sample-barcoded 5' primer and a J-beta primer mix. Using its own MiXCR run on the 5' RACE reads, TCRdb lists one record per CDR3 protein. The sample comprises 650,000 to 1,000,000 distinct CDR3 sequences, about 34% of which are singletons, and 10% to 15% rests with the top ten. The CDR3 extends over 13 amino acids. Germline assignment: CDR1 SQVTM and CDR2 ANQGSEA. The V end was cut by 4 bases, the J end by 0 bases, with 10 bases between. The receptor was derived from a man younger than 35 in good health. Sequencing was carried out using blood. The rearrangement uses TRBV29-1 and TRBJ2-7; weak D call: TRBD2 (6 bases). CDR3 region: CSVGLGGSYEQYF. The CDR3 nucleotides read TGCAGCGTTGGGCTCGGGGGCTCCTACGAGCAGTACTTC.